This entry concerns a single T cell receptor (beta chain). Which antigen it targets is not known. Qualities for individual bases were not recorded, and no much larger clone is one base off. For sequencing of the TCRbeta CDR3 region, genomic DNA was extracted from the sorted cells. TCRbeta CDR3 regions were sequenced using the immunoSEQ Assay. TCRdb's version of the immuneACCESS table is confined to in-frame rearrangements and falls short of the full clone set. An unresolved V gene accounts for under half of the shortfall where checked; the remainder is of unknown origin. The sample table records tens of thousands of clones; about nine tenths of these occur just once. The ten largest account for about 5.9% of the sample. The sample belongs to a study of OX40 agonist ivuxolimab in advanced cancers. With respect to the entire study: Ivuxolimab, which targeted the costimulatory receptor OX40 (CD134), was an agonistic, fully human IgG2 monoclonal antibody. Of the roughly 53 patients in dose escalation, around 20 had hepatocellular carcinoma, around 15 had melanoma, 9 had renal cell carcinoma and 9 had head and neck cancer. Patients were allowed to have had prior anti-PD-1, anti-PD-L1 or anti-CTLA-4 therapy, and around 43% of the dose-escalation patients had been treated with checkpoint inhibitors. Intravenous ivuxolimab was administered to patients every 2 weeks at six dose levels: 0.01, 0.1, 0.3, 1.5, 3 and 10 mg/kg. In the dose-escalation cohort, nearly 85% of patients were male, and the mean age was roughly 56 years with a range of about 23 to 79. The point of sequencing TCRbeta in the periphery was to test whether ivuxolimab changed TCR sequence diversity and drove clonal T-cell expansion. The paper reports the monotherapy dose-escalation portion (N ≈ 50 patients) of the phase I ivuxolimab trial. Three dose-escalation patients achieved partial responses, one with hepatocellular carcinoma and two with cutaneous melanoma. What the research found in general, with its limitations: Which antigens the clonally expanded peripheral T cells were specific for was not determined. After ivuxolimab, more expanded clones were found on average in CD8+ T cells than in CD4+ T cells. Low levels of normalized T-cell clonal expansion were also seen in some patients who did not respond. At doses of 0.1 to 3.0 mg/kg, clonal expansion of both CD4+ and CD8+ blood T cells was observed from baseline to week 6. In the 0.1-3.0 mg/kg groups, partial responders were among the patients with the lowest normalized peripheral clonal expansion, particularly in CD8+ T cells.

Patients with a history of autoimmune disease or receiving systemic immunosuppression were excluded from the trial. Peripheral blood for TCR sequencing was collected from all dose cohorts at baseline, on cycle 4 day 1, and on cycle 7 day 1. The samples were drawn from a first-in-human, open-label, multicenter phase I dose-escalation trial of ivuxolimab. The trial enrolled adults with locally advanced or metastatic head and neck squamous cell, hepatocellular, melanoma or renal cell carcinoma. Before TCR sequencing, CD4+ T cells and CD8+ T cells were sorted from peripheral blood as separate populations. Unmatched junction bases come to 13, with V trimmed by 5 bases and J by 3 bases. The cysteine opens and the phenylalanine closes a CDR3 of 17 amino acids. The retained sequence is limited to the CDR3, 51 bases, with the frame set at the first base. The germline V gene (reference sequence) specifies MNHEY as CDR1 and SMNVEV as CDR2.

This chain joins TRBV27 to TRBJ2-1, with 7 bases in between that match TRBD1. Sequencing used CD4+ or CD8+ T cells sorted from blood, obtained in a trial of the OX40 agonist ivuxolimab. The source is an adult with an advanced solid tumor such as melanoma, head and neck, liver or kidney cancer. The DNA reads as follows: TGTGCCAGCAGTCCAGAGATCGGACAGGTCGTCTACAATGAGCAGTTCTTC. This sequence encodes CASSPEIGQVVYNEQFF.